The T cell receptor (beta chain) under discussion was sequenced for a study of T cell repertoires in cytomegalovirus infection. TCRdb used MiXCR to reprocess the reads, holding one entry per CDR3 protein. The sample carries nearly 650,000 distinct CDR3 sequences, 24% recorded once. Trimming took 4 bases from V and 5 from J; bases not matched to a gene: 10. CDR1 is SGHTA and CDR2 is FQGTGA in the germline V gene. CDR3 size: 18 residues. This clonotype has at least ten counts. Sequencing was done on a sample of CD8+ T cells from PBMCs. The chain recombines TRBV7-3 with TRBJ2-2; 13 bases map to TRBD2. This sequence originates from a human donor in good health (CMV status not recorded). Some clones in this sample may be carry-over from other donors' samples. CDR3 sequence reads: CASSSELAGGPRTGELFF. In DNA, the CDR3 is TGTGCCAGCAGCTCTGAACTAGCGGGGGGGCCGAGGACCGGGGAGCTGTTTTTT.